This T cell receptor (beta chain) was identified in a study of blood T cells in healthy people across ages. This clonotype occurred a few times. V lost 2 bases, J lost 5 bases, and 16 bases lay in between. This CDR3 spans 15 amino acids. The germline V gene has CDR1 SGHRS and CDR2 YFSETQ. Primed by a sample-barcoded 5' primer and a J-beta primer mix, a second PCR proceeded for roughly 6 to 12 cycles. TCRdb re-derived calls from the 5' RACE reads in MiXCR, one entry per CDR3 protein. The sample records 600,000 to 900,000 distinct CDR3 sequences, roughly 24% being singletons. A further study also used this sample, focusing on T cells of mothers and their children.

The gene calls are TRBV5-1 and TRBJ2-5, with D possibly matching TRBD2 (5 bases). The clonotype was recovered from a boy younger than 18 in good health. What was sequenced was blood. The CDR3 DNA is TGCGCCAGCAGCTTCCGGCCAACCCCGGGGGAGACCCAGTACTTC. Residues: CASSFRPTPGETQYF.